The 19 T cell receptor beta chains in this list originate from one sample, sequenced in a study of technical replicates of blood from a handful of donors. Data came from immunoSEQ multiplex PCR; TCRdb stores just in-frame clones and leaves some out. The table records 65,000 to 80,000 clones, roughly 93% of them present only once. Input material: T cells isolated from PBMCs. The source is a human donor in good health.

The V gene is TRBV7-9, the J gene TRBJ2-1; 11 positions match TRBD2. The germline gives CDR1 SEHNR, CDR2 FQNEAQ (reference sequence). The CDR3 has 16 amino acids. V was pared by 6 bases and J by 4 bases, with 8 bases of the junction left unmatched. This chain's CDR3 is CASSSPLAGVYNEQFF. For the CDR3, the DNA is TGTGCCAGCAGTTCACCACTAGCGGGAGTTTACAATGAGCAGTTCTTC. The whole variable domain, filled in from reference TRBV7-9 and TRBJ2-1, reads DTGVSQNPRHKITKRGQNVTFRCDPISEHNRLYWYRQTLGQGPEFLTYFQNEAQLEKSRLLSDRFSAERPKGSFSTLEIQRTEQGDSAMYLCASSSPLAGVYNEQFFGPGTRLTVL.

This sequence joins TRBV4-1 and TRBJ2-7, with 9 bases matching TRBD1. V was clipped by 0 bases and J by 3 bases; unmatched bases: 6. Germline values: CDR1 MGHRA, CDR2 YSYEKL. The CDR3 totals 16 residues. For the CDR3, the DNA is TGCGCCAGCAGCCAAGATGGGACAGGGACTTTCTACGAGCAGTACTTC. Translated: CASSQDGTGTFYEQYF.

The genes are TRBV19 and TRBJ1-1; possibly TRBD1 for D (6 bases). The CDR3 totals 14 residues. V gave up 3 bases and J gave up 0 bases, with 8 bases separating them. Germline CDR1 reads LNHDA; CDR2 reads SQIVND (reference sequence). CDR3 sequence (DNA): TGTGCCAGTAGTATCGGGACACTGAACACTGAAGCTTTCTTT. It encodes CASSIGTLNTEAFF. Full variable domain (rest looked up from reference TRBV19 and TRBJ1-1): DGGITQSPKYLFRKEGQNVTLSCEQNLNHDAMYWYRQDPGQGLRLIYYSQIVNDFQKGDIAEGYSVSREKKESFPLTVTSAQKNPTAFYLCASSIGTLNTEAFFGQGTRLTVV.

This chain uses TRBV19 with TRBJ1-1; D possibly corresponds to TRBD1 (5 bases). V gave up 1 base and J gave up 6 bases, with 12 bases separating them. The CDR3 spans 14 residues. CDR1 and CDR2 (germline): LNHDA, SQIVND (reference sequence). The CDR3: CASSIGGDLSEAFF. CDR3 DNA: TGTGCCAGTAGTATAGGAGGGGACTTGTCTGAAGCTTTCTTT.

This clone was seen once. CDR3 region: CASKEGASTDTQYF. For the CDR3, the DNA is TGCGCCAGCAAGGAGGGGGCTAGCACAGATACGCAGTATTTT. The V call is TRBV5-1, the J call TRBJ2-3; the D gene is possibly TRBD1 (7 bases). Trimming removed 6 bases at V and 0 bases at J, with 11 bases between. Germline V gene data show CDR1 as SGHRS and CDR2 as YFSETQ. The CDR3 extends over 14 amino acids.

The chain couples TRBV7-2 to TRBJ2-1; TRBD2 aligns across 8 bases. The V segment lost 0 bases and the J segment 8 bases; nucleotides outside the gene matches: 3. The germline gives CDR1 SGHTA, CDR2 FQGNSA. The CDR3 has 14 residues. The CDR3 DNA is TGTGCCAGCAGCTTAGCCCCCGGGAGGGATGAGCAGTTCTTC. The encoded protein is CASSLAPGRDEQFF.

The chain carries TRBV30 and TRBJ2-7; 9 bases line up with TRBD2. V was clipped by 7 bases and J by 7 bases; unmatched bases: 11. From germline, CDR1 is GTSNPN and CDR2 SVGIG (reference sequence). The CDR3 runs 13 residues. The CDR3 DNA sequence: TGTGCCTCGAGGGTAGCGGGAGTAAGTGAGCAGTACTTC. Amino acids: CASRVAGVSEQYF. Filled out from reference TRBV30 and TRBJ2-7, the complete variable domain reads SQTIHQWPATLVQPVGSPLSLECTVEGTSNPNLYWYRQAAGRGLQLLFYSVGIGQISSEVPQNLSASRPQDRQFILSSKKLLLSDSGFYLCASRVAGVSEQYFGPGTRLTVT.

The chain recombines TRBV7-9 with TRBJ2-7; 7 bases agree with TRBD2. This CDR3 has 14 residues. Per germline, CDR1 SEHNR and CDR2 FQNEAQ (reference sequence). The junction had 7 bases not matched to a gene; V was cut back by 5 bases and J by 3 bases. In DNA, the CDR3 is TGTGCCAGCAGCACCACTAGCGTACTCTACGAGCAGTACTTC. This translates into CASSTTSVLYEQYF. Full variable domain (remainder filled in from reference TRBV7-9 and TRBJ2-7): DTGVSQNPRHKITKRGQNVTFRCDPISEHNRLYWYRQTLGQGPEFLTYFQNEAQLEKSRLLSDRFSAERPKGSFSTLEIQRTEQGDSAMYLCASSTTSVLYEQYFGPGTRLTVT.

This clone was seen a single time. The V and J genes are TRBV5-4 and TRBJ1-1, with TRBD1 as a possible D gene (5 bases). Germline V gene lookup returns CDR1 SGHNT and CDR2 YYREEE (reference sequence). CDR3 size: 12 residues. V dropped 3 bases and J dropped 5 bases, with 8 bases sitting between them. For the CDR3, the DNA is TGTGCCAGCAGCTCGACAGCGACTGAAGCTTTCTTT. Translated, it gives CASSSTATEAFF.

V gene TRBV11-2 combines with J gene TRBJ2-1; 8 bases agree with TRBD1. CDR3 length equals 15 residues. Germline V gives CDR1 SGHAT, CDR2 FQNNGV. J lost 8 bases, V lost 3 bases, and 9 bases had no gene match. The CDR3 nucleotides are TGTGCCAGCAGCTTTGAGCCAGGGGGCTGGGATGAGCAGTTCTTC. Amino acids: CASSFEPGGWDEQFF.

This rearrangement joins TRBV19 to TRBJ1-5, with 7 bases identical to TRBD1. Unmatched junction bases numbered 1, after V lost 4 bases and J lost 4 bases. The length of the CDR3 is 13 residues. Looked up from germline, CDR1 is LNHDA and CDR2 is SQIVND (reference sequence). The CDR3 sequence is CASSTQGNQPQHF. Written as DNA, the CDR3 is TGTGCCAGTAGTACACAGGGGAATCAGCCCCAGCATTTT.

The rearrangement links TRBV18 to TRBJ2-5, with TRBD2 matching 12 bases. This CDR3 region has 15 residues. The V segment lost 6 bases and the J segment 2 bases; nucleotides outside the gene matches: 4. Germline values: CDR1 KGHSH, CDR2 LQKENI. The CDR3 protein is CASSGTSGPQETQYF. The CDR3 DNA reads as TGTGCCAGCTCCGGGACTAGCGGGCCTCAAGAGACCCAGTACTTC. The full variable domain, its missing parts supplied by reference TRBV18 and TRBJ2-5, is NAGVMQNPRHLVRRRGQEARLRCSPMKGHSHVYWYRQLPEEGLKFMVYLQKENIIDESGMPKERFSAEFPKEGPSILRIQQVVRGDSAAYFCASSGTSGPQETQYFGPGTRLLVL.

V is TRBV27 and J is TRBJ1-2; tentative D call: TRBD1 (6 bases). Germline assignment: CDR1 MNHEY and CDR2 SMNVEV (reference sequence). The CDR3 length is 14 residues. Trimming stripped 6 bases from V and 0 bases from J, with 11 bases between. CDR3 nucleotides: TGTGCCAGCAGGATGGACAGAGCTAACTATGGCTACACCTTC. Its translation is CASRMDRANYGYTF.

This chain uses TRBV19 with TRBJ1-2; 9 bases align to TRBD1. Looked up from germline, CDR1 is LNHDA and CDR2 is SQIVND (reference sequence). The CDR3 is 15 residues long. The V gene end was trimmed by 7 bases and the J gene end by 4 bases; junction bases not matched to a gene: 10. For the CDR3, the DNA is TGTGCCAGTACGAGGGACAGGGAAGGGGCCTATGGCTACACCTTC. This sequence encodes CASTRDREGAYGYTF.

This clone occurred once. The chain couples TRBV2 to TRBJ2-3; D might be TRBD1 (5 bases). This CDR3 region has 15 residues. V was trimmed by 5 bases and J by 1 base, leaving 13 bases between them. The germline CDR1 and CDR2 sequences are SNHLY and FYNNEI. The CDR3 sequence is CASSSPGIGTDTQYF. In nucleotides, the CDR3 is TGTGCCAGCAGTTCACCAGGGATCGGCACAGATACGCAGTATTTT.

The rearrangement joins TRBV5-4 to TRBJ2-5, with 9 bases lining up with TRBD1. Per germline, CDR1 SGHNT and CDR2 YYREEE (reference sequence). The J segment lost 0 bases and the V segment lost 3 bases, leaving 6 bases of the junction unmatched. The CDR3 totals 16 residues. CDR3 region: CASSSNRGLYQETQYF. CDR3 nucleotide sequence: TGTGCCAGCAGCTCTAACAGGGGGCTATACCAAGAGACCCAGTACTTC. Filled out from reference TRBV5-4 and TRBJ2-5, the complete variable domain reads ETGVTQSPTHLIKTRGQQVTLRCSSQSGHNTVSWYQQALGQGPQFIFQYYREEENGRGNFPPRFSGLQFPNYSSELNVNALELDDSALYLCASSSNRGLYQETQYFGPGTRLLVL.

This clone has just one count. V usage is TRBV6-4 and J usage is TRBJ2-3; TRBD2 agrees at 8 bases. Germline trimming cut 3 bases from V and 0 bases from J; bases unmatched to any gene: 2. The CDR3 loop spans 15 amino acids. Per germline, CDR1 MRHNA and CDR2 SNTAGT. The CDR3 DNA is TGTGCCAGCAGTGATAGCGGGACTAGCACAGATACGCAGTATTTT. As protein: CASSDSGTSTDTQYF.

The DNA for the CDR3 is TGTGCCAGCAGCCCCGGACTGGGGTTCGAGCAGTACTTC. Translated: CASSPGLGFEQYF. This rearrangement joins TRBV11-1 to TRBJ2-7, with TRBD2 as a possible D gene (5 bases). The V end lost 5 bases, the J end lost 6 bases, and 14 bases lay between the germline ends. CDR1 SGHAT and CDR2 FQDESV come from the germline V gene (reference sequence). This CDR3 has 13 residues.

This chain joins TRBV4-3 and TRBJ1-5; D might be TRBD1 (5 bases). Trimming removed 1 base at V and 6 bases at J, with 13 bases between. The CDR3 is made up of 15 amino acids. Germline assignment: CDR1 LGHNA and CDR2 YSLEER. The CDR3 spells CASSQVAGGGQPQHF. DNA for the CDR3: TGCGCCAGCAGCCAAGTAGCCGGGGGTGGTCAGCCCCAGCATTTT.